The clone carrying this T cell receptor beta chain was recorded at least ten times. As for time point: newly diagnosed GD, antithyroid drugs for less than 3 months. Following extraction of RNA from PBMCs, that RNA was used to make the TCR library. Both iRepertoire HTBI primers and Arm-PCR of CDR3 regions were used to build the TCR beta libraries. MiXCR was run by TCRdb on the multiplex PCR reads, yielding one entry per CDR3 protein. The data hold 500,000 or so distinct CDR3 sequences, with about 16% observed a single time. This record belongs to a study of regulatory T cells in long-lasting Graves disease. Germline V gene sequence: CDR1 GTSNPN, CDR2 SVGIG (reference sequence). Between the trimmed V and J ends, which lost 3 bases and 8 bases, there was a span of 16 bases. This CDR3 comprises 13 residues. This sample was also put to use in a study of T cells in Graves' hyperthyroidism and ophthalmopathy. Per that paper: A set of HTBI primers served as the primers for a first-round RT-PCR of the TCR CDR3.

This sequence originates from a man between 40 and 49 years old with Graves disease. The specimen was peripheral blood mononuclear cells (PBMCs), collected at new diagnosis, from a patient treated with antithyroid drugs. The V call is TRBV30, the J call TRBJ1-2, with D tentatively TRBD1 (6 bases). CDR3 sequence reads: CAWRNTGFEGYTF. The CDR3 DNA reads TGTGCCTGGAGAAACACAGGGTTTGAGGGCTACACCTTC.